This TCR beta chain was observed in a study of cytomegalovirus exposure and HLA in healthy donors. The overall study: The roughly 100 million unique TCR beta sequences, from 150 million to 200 million T cells, were found by an earlier analysis. Whole-study findings and limits: CMV antigen specificity was confirmed in vitro for a few CMV-associated chains. TCR beta sequences reportedly predicted the HLA-A and HLA-B alleles of most subjects accurately.

V was shortened by 0 bases and J by 6 bases, with 6 bases between the two germline ends. Germline V CDR1 and CDR2: LGHNA, YNFKEQ. This CDR3 region has 13 residues. Comments on this clone: Its antigen is not identified.

The PCR employed 60 Vbeta primers together with 13 Jbeta primers. In the original processing: As a later analysis found, there were tens of millions of unique TCR beta chains, of which some 10 million were shared. TCRdb keeps only in-frame clones here, not all; method: immunoSEQ multiplex PCR. For V, J and clone size, that table is used; D and trimming come from the DNA. The profile shows 150,000 to 200,000 clones, about 80% of them singletons. Sequenced: PBMCs. The J gene is TRBJ1-5, the V gene TRBV4-2; D not certain. The source of this sequence is a man over 45 in good health and CMV-seropositive. The CDR3 DNA sequence: TGTGCCAGCAGCCAAGATTACGGTCAGCCCCAGCATTTT. This gives the protein CASSQDYGQPQHF.